The rows below give T cell receptor beta chains drawn from one sample of a study of T cell repertoires in cytomegalovirus infection. The antigens these receptors bind are not known. TCRdb re-derived calls from the reads in MiXCR, one entry per CDR3 protein. The table lists approximately 1,000,000 distinct CDR3 sequences, around 30% of them singletons. Sequenced here: cultured CD8+ T cells from PBMCs, sampled from culture after CMV antigen stimulation. These receptors were collected from a human donor in good health (CMV status not recorded). Some clones in this sample may be carry-over from other donors' samples. Both conserved end residues are part of each CDR3. A D gene is named only where the DNA matches it firmly. The listing skips clone size in some rows; elsewhere it reads once, few, many or a size class.

v_call	j_call	d_call	clone_size	cdr3_nt	cdr3_aa
TRBV6-1	TRBJ1-1	.	.	TGTGCCAGCAGGTTAAGGGGCAACCTGAACACTGAAGCTTTCTTT	CASRLRGNLNTEAFF
TRBV27	TRBJ1-2	.	.	TGTGCCAGCCGACCGAATTTGGGGTCTGGCTACACCTTC	CASRPNLGSGYTF
TRBV6-2/TRBV6-3	TRBJ1-2	TRBD1	few	TGTGCCAGCAGTTACTCCGGGGGACAGGTCGAATATGGCTACACCTTC	CASSYSGGQVEYGYTF
TRBV7-9	TRBJ1-1	.	.	TGTGCCAGCAGCTTACCTATAACAGGCGCGGGGGCTTTCTTT	CASSLPITGAGAFF
TRBV28	TRBJ1-6	.	.	TGTGCCAGCAGTTTAAGTGGGACGACGTCACCCCTCCACTTT	CASSLSGTTSPLHF
TRBV7-3	TRBJ2-1	.	few	TGTGCCAGCAGCTTACATCCTAGCCCGGGGAATGAGCAGTTCTTC	CASSLHPSPGNEQFF
TRBV7-2	TRBJ1-2	.	many	TGTGCCAGCAGCTTAGTGGTTAGGAATGGCTACACCTTC	CASSLVVRNGYTF
TRBV7-9	TRBJ1-5	TRBD1	.	TGTGCCAGCAGCCAGGGACAGGGAAAATATCAGCCCCAGCATTTT	CASSQGQGKYQPQHF
TRBV6-6	TRBJ1-5	TRBD1	.	TGTGCCAGTCAGACAGGGGGCATCGTTAATCAGCCCCAGCATTTT	CASQTGGIVNQPQHF
TRBV12-3/TRBV12-4	TRBJ2-2	.	few	TGTGCCACCGAAACAGGGAACACCGGGGAGCTGTTTTTT	CATETGNTGELFF
TRBV12-3/TRBV12-4	TRBJ1-3	.	once	TGTGCCAGCAGTTTCCTCTCGGGTCAGGCCCCTGGAAACACCATATATTTT	CASSFLSGQAPGNTIYF
TRBV27	TRBJ2-2	.	.	TGTGCCAGCAGTTTCGGGGGGCCAGCCGGGGAGCTGTTTTTT	CASSFGGPAGELFF
TRBV9	TRBJ2-3	TRBD2	.	TGTGCCAGCAGCGAGCCTACGGGGACTAGCGGGGCAGATACGCAGTATTTT	CASSEPTGTSGADTQYF
TRBV2	TRBJ1-1	.	.	TGTGCCAGCAGTGATTGGGTCAGGGATAGGCAGAACACTGAAGCTTTCTTT	CASSDWVRDRQNTEAFF
TRBV7-9	TRBJ2-2	.	many	TGTGCCAGCAGCCCCACGGGGGGCCTAAACACCGGGGAGCTGTTTTTT	CASSPTGGLNTGELFF
TRBV27	TRBJ2-2	TRBD2	.	TGTGCCAGCTCACGGGGGGGCAGCACCGGGGAGCTGTTTTTT	CASSRGGSTGELFF
TRBV28	TRBJ1-1	TRBD1	.	TGTGCCAGCAGTTACAACAGGGGCGGGGGTATGAACACTGAAGCTTTCTTT	CASSYNRGGGMNTEAFF